These 5 T cell receptor beta chains were sequenced from one sample in a study of cytomegalovirus exposure and HLA in healthy donors. Primers included in the PCR were 60 Vbeta and 13 Jbeta primers. Profiling relied on immunoSEQ multiplex PCR, and the TCRdb table lists in-frame clones only, not all of them. Here the sample spans roughly 80,000 clones, 70% to 85% being singletons. The source material was PBMCs. Source of these receptors: a woman between 40 and 50 years old in good health and CMV-seronegative.

The chain links TRBV15 to TRBJ2-7; no definite D call. V gave up 0 bases and J gave up 3 bases, with 12 bases separating them. Germline CDR1 and CDR2: LNHNV and YYDKDF (reference sequence). The CDR3 is 15 residues long. The DNA for the CDR3 is TGTGCCACCAGCAGAGATGCCCTACCGGTCTACGAGCAGTACTTC. Translating gives CATSRDALPVYEQYF.

The chain combines TRBV9 with TRBJ2-1; 7 bases align to TRBD2. J was trimmed by 10 bases and V by 0 bases; bases with no gene match: 7. CDR1 and CDR2 (germline): SGDLS, YYNGEE. CDR3 length: 14 residues. DNA of the CDR3: TGTGCCAGCAGCGTAGGGACGGGAGGTGGGGAGCAGTTCTTC. Encoded protein: CASSVGTGGGEQFF.

This clone was detected only once. The chain combines TRBV28 with TRBJ2-3; TRBD2 matches 13 bases. V lost 7 bases and J lost 3; bases outside the gene matches: 4. In germline, CDR1 is MDHEN, CDR2 SYDVKM. The CDR3 runs 15 residues. The CDR3 nucleotides are TGTGCCAGCATTCTGACTAGCGGGAGGACAGATACGCAGTATTTT. The encoded protein is CASILTSGRTDTQYF.

The chain carries TRBV7-9 and TRBJ2-3; possible D gene TRBD2, 6 bases. Germline-derived CDR1 and CDR2 are SEHNR and FQNEAQ (reference sequence). This CDR3 contains 13 residues. Trimming removed 1 base at V and 8 bases at J, with 10 bases between. CDR3 nucleotide sequence: TGTGCCAGCAGCTTAGGGGACTCTTTTACGCAGTATTTT. Its translation: CASSLGDSFTQYF.

The chain uses TRBV27 and TRBJ2-6; possibly TRBD1 for D (5 bases). The V end lost 4 bases, the J end lost 0 bases, and 10 bases lay between the germline ends. The CDR3 has 16 amino acids. Germline values: CDR1 MNHEY, CDR2 SMNVEV (reference sequence). The CDR3 sequence: CASSWQGLSGANVLTF. In DNA form, the CDR3 reads TGTGCCAGCAGTTGGCAGGGCCTCTCTGGGGCCAACGTCCTGACTTTC. Based on the CDR3 plus reference TRBV27 and TRBJ2-6, the full variable domain is EAQVTQNPRYLITVTGKKLTVTCSQNMNHEYMSWYRQDPGLGLRQIYYSMNVEVTDKGDVPEGYKVSRKEKRNFPLILESPSPNQTSLYFCASSWQGLSGANVLTFGAGSRLTVL.